This T cell receptor (beta chain) comes out of a study of T cells in Graves' hyperthyroidism and ophthalmopathy. Amplification of TCR beta CDR3 regions used RNA as the template. The TCR CDR3 was amplified in a first-round RT-PCR using the HTBI primer set. Via MiXCR, TCRdb re-called the multiplex PCR reads, giving one row per CDR3 protein. The data show fewer than 550,000 distinct CDR3 sequences, more than 15% seen once. From germline, CDR1 is SGHRS and CDR2 YFSETQ. This CDR3 is built from 16 residues. The V gene end was trimmed by 2 bases and the J gene end by 10 bases; junction bases not matched to a gene: 8. Hyperthyroidism, newly diagnosed and lasting under 2 months, affected patients aged 18 to 65.

This TCR derives from a woman in her late teens or twenties with Graves' hyperthyroidism. The gene calls are TRBV5-1 and TRBJ1-6, with 11 bases that match TRBD1. Material for sequencing was blood. CDR3 DNA sequence: TGCGCCAGCAGCTTAGGTCCCGGGACAGGGGGATCACCCCTCCACTTT. This sequence encodes CASSLGPGTGGSPLHF.